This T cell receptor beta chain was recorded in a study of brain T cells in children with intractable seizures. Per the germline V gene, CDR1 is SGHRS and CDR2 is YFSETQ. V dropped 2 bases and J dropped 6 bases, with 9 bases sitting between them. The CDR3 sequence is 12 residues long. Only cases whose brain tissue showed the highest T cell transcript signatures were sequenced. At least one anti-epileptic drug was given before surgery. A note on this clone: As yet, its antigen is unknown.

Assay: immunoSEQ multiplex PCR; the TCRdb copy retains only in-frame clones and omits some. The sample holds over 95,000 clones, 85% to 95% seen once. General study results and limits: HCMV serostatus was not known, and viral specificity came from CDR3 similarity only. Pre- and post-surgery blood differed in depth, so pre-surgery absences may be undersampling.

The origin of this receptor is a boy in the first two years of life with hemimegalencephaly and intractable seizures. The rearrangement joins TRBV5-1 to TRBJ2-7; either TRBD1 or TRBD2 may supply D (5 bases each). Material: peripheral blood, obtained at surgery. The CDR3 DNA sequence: TGCGCCAGCAGCTTTGGGGGATCCGAGCAGTACTTC. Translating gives CASSFGGSEQYF.